Shown below are 11 T cell receptor beta chains from a single sample sequenced in a study of cytomegalovirus exposure and HLA in healthy donors. Both 60 Vbeta primers and 13 Jbeta primers went into the PCR. Method: immunoSEQ multiplex PCR; TCRdb's copy keeps in-frame clones and lacks some. The data show some 120,000 clones, around 82% seen once. The sequenced sample consisted of PBMCs. All receptors derive from a man aged 25-45 years in good health and CMV-seropositive.

The chain recombines TRBV9 with TRBJ2-1; 9 bases map to TRBD1. The CDR3 is 15 amino acids. V lost 0 bases to trimming and J lost 10 bases; unmatched junction nucleotides: 8. Germline values: CDR1 SGDLS, CDR2 YYNGEE. Here the CDR3 reads CASSVVGTGSREQFF. CDR3 sequence (DNA): TGTGCCAGCAGCGTAGTCGGGACAGGGTCTAGGGAGCAGTTCTTC.

V and J are TRBV4-3 and TRBJ1-2; TRBD1 aligns across 8 bases. The germline CDR1 and CDR2 sequences are LGHNA and YSLEER. J gave up 6 bases and V 0 bases, and 3 bases lay outside the gene matches. The CDR3 loop spans 14 amino acids. The CDR3 is CASSQDVGQDGYTF. The CDR3 DNA sequence: TGCGCCAGCAGCCAAGATGTGGGACAGGATGGCTACACCTTC.

This chain joins TRBV9 and TRBJ2-3, with TRBD2 matching over 9 bases. Germline V CDR1 and CDR2: SGDLS, YYNGEE. The junction had 7 bases not matched to a gene; V was cut back by 4 bases and J by 4 bases. The CDR3 is made up of 15 amino acids. The CDR3 sequence: CASSKAGGEADTQYF. DNA of the CDR3: TGTGCCAGCAGCAAAGCGGGAGGTGAAGCAGATACGCAGTATTTT.

This sequence joins TRBV5-6 and TRBJ1-2; D possibly corresponds to TRBD1 (6 bases). CDR1 is SGHDT, CDR2 YYEEEE, per germline. The CDR3 totals 13 residues. V dropped 3 bases and J dropped 6 bases, with 12 bases sitting between them. CDR3 DNA: TGTGCCAGCAGCTCCAGGGGTCTCCATGGCTACACCTTC. The encoded protein is CASSSRGLHGYTF.

The CDR3 loop reads CASNRERGDNEKLFF. The CDR3 nucleotides read TGTGCCAGCAACCGGGAGCGAGGGGATAATGAAAAACTGTTTTTT. The chain employs TRBV11-2 and TRBJ1-4; tentatively, D is TRBD1 (5 bases). Germline CDR1 and CDR2: SGHAT and FQNNGV. Between the trimmed V and J ends, which lost 7 bases and 4 bases, there was a span of 16 bases. The CDR3 is 15 amino acids.

The CDR3 loop is CASSSSTGELFF. In nucleotides, the CDR3 is TGTGCCAGCAGCTCAAGCACGGGGGAGCTGTTTTTT. The chain links TRBV11-1 to TRBJ2-2; the D is unclear. This CDR3 region has 12 residues. V lost 4 bases, J lost 8 bases, and 8 bases lay in between. CDR1 and CDR2 from the germline V gene are SGHAT and FQDESV (reference sequence).

The J gene is TRBJ1-2, the V gene TRBV11-2; D possibly corresponds to TRBD1 (5 bases). Germline CDR1 SGHAT, CDR2 FQNNGV. The CDR3 contains 12 residues. Trimming shortened V by 3 bases and J by 6 bases, and 8 bases separated the two germline ends. The CDR3 loop is CASSFTGDGYTF. CDR3 in DNA: TGTGCCAGCAGCTTTACAGGCGATGGCTACACCTTC.

The gene calls are TRBV7-2 and TRBJ2-5, with TRBD2 as a possible D gene (5 bases). V was trimmed by 0 bases and J by 1 base, leaving 9 bases between them. The CDR3 has 15 amino acids. Germline loops: CDR1 SGHTA, CDR2 FQGNSA. The CDR3 reads CASSLAGSGQETQYF. The CDR3 DNA is TGTGCCAGCAGCTTAGCGGGCAGCGGCCAAGAGACCCAGTACTTC.

For the CDR3, the DNA is TGTGCCAGCAGCTCTACTCAGAACACTGAAGCTTTCTTT. Residues: CASSSTQNTEAFF. The rearrangement uses TRBV11-3 and TRBJ1-1; unclear D gene. V was clipped by 4 bases and J by 1 base, with 7 bases between them. This CDR3 contains 13 residues. CDR1 is SGHNT, CDR2 YENEEA, per germline.

The chain is built from TRBV6-5 and TRBJ2-1; D perhaps matches TRBD2 (6 bases). The CDR3 runs to 14 residues. Germline CDR1 MNHEY, CDR2 SVGAGI. Between the trimmed V and J ends, which lost 2 bases and 5 bases, there was a span of 10 bases. DNA for the CDR3: TGTGCCAGCAGTTACCGGGAGATCAACAATGAGCAGTTCTTC. Amino acid sequence: CASSYREINNEQFF.

This clone was counted only a few times. The chain is built from TRBV30 and TRBJ2-1; 8 bases fit TRBD2. Germline assignment: CDR1 GTSNPN and CDR2 SVGIG (reference sequence). The CDR3 loop spans 16 amino acids. J lost 8 bases, V lost 0 bases, and 12 bases had no gene match. The CDR3 region has the DNA TGTGCCTGGAGTGTGCTGTTTGCGGGAGGCCGTTATGAGCAGTTCTTC. Protein: CAWSVLFAGGRYEQFF.